Listed below are T cell receptor beta chains from one sample, sequenced in a study of blood T cell repertoires in COVID-19. Clones were read by immunoSEQ multiplex PCR, and TCRdb kept only the in-frame ones, dropping some. The sample lists about 270,000 clones, 85% to 90% occurring once. Sequencing was done on a sample of PBMCs or T cells enriched from blood (not recorded which). All receptors come from a woman younger than 45 with acute COVID-19. Each CDR3 is given with its conserved first and last residue. The D gene is left open where the match is weak. Expanded clones get a size class; other rows say once, few or many, or leave the size out.

V gene: TRBV28
clone size: NA
D gene: NA
J gene: TRBJ1-5
CDR3 protein: CASSLNPHGVYSNQPQHF
CDR3 DNA: TGTGCCAGCAGTTTAAATCCCCATGGAGTCTATAGCAATCAGCCCCAGCATTTT

V gene: TRBV7-3
clone size: NA
D gene: TRBD1
J gene: TRBJ2-4
CDR3 protein: CASSLTCPWDREAKNIQYF
CDR3 DNA: TGTGCCAGCAGCTTAACATGCCCCTGGGACAGGGAGGCCAAAAACATTCAGTACTTC

V gene: TRBV7-9
clone size: once
D gene: NA
J gene: TRBJ2-2
CDR3 protein: CASSPGAGAHTGELFF
CDR3 DNA: TGTGCCAGCAGCCCAGGAGCAGGGGCCCACACCGGGGAGCTGTTTTTT

V gene: TRBV5-1
clone size: once
D gene: NA
J gene: TRBJ2-7
CDR3 protein: CASSLAGNEQYF
CDR3 DNA: TGCGCCAGCAGCTTGGCCGGGAACGAGCAGTACTTC

V gene: TRBV28
clone size: NA
D gene: NA
J gene: TRBJ2-1
CDR3 protein: CASRLPGVNNEQFF
CDR3 DNA: TGTGCCAGCAGACTCCCCGGGGTCAACAATGAGCAGTTCTTC

V gene: TRBV28
clone size: NA
D gene: TRBD1
J gene: TRBJ1-5
CDR3 protein: CASSYTDRSNQPQHF
CDR3 DNA: TGTGCCAGCAGTTACACGGACAGGAGCAATCAGCCCCAGCATTTT

V gene: TRBV29-1
clone size: NA
D gene: TRBD2
J gene: TRBJ2-7
CDR3 protein: CSVELVSGITLGEQYF
CDR3 DNA: TGCAGCGTTGAACTCGTTAGCGGGATCACCTTGGGGGAGCAGTACTTC

V gene: TRBV10-3
clone size: NA
D gene: TRBD1
J gene: TRBJ2-1
CDR3 protein: CAISDRGNHNEQFF
CDR3 DNA: TGTGCCATCAGTGACAGGGGGAATCACAATGAGCAGTTCTTC

V gene: TRBV28
clone size: once
D gene: NA
J gene: TRBJ2-7
CDR3 protein: CASSQQVYEQYF
CDR3 DNA: TGTGCCAGCAGTCAACAGGTCTACGAGCAGTACTTC

V gene: TRBV4-2
clone size: NA
D gene: NA
J gene: TRBJ1-2
CDR3 protein: CASSQDLWGSPRGDGYTF
CDR3 DNA: TGTGCCAGCAGCCAAGATCTGTGGGGATCCCCTAGGGGTGATGGCTACACCTTC

V gene: TRBV5-8
clone size: NA
D gene: NA
J gene: TRBJ2-7
CDR3 protein: CASKRGKGYEQYF
CDR3 DNA: TGTGCCAGCAAACGGGGGAAGGGCTACGAGCAGTACTTC

V gene: TRBV18
clone size: NA
D gene: TRBD1
J gene: TRBJ1-2
CDR3 protein: CASSPGQGFIYSNYGYTF
CDR3 DNA: TGTGCCAGCTCACCGGGACAGGGGTTTATATATTCTAACTATGGCTACACCTTC

V gene: TRBV9
clone size: NA
D gene: NA
J gene: TRBJ2-4
CDR3 protein: CASSVGGLVENIQYF
CDR3 DNA: TGTGCCAGCAGCGTAGGAGGGCTAGTGGAGAACATTCAGTACTTC